The 27 T cell receptor beta chains in this list originate from one sample, sequenced in a study of OX40 agonist ivuxolimab in advanced cancers. The protocol was immunoSEQ multiplex PCR, while the TCRdb copy is restricted to in-frame clones and leaves out a portion. The data contain 40,000 to 45,000 clones, 80% to 90% of them singletons. The starting material was CD4+ or CD8+ T cells sorted from blood, obtained in a trial of the OX40 agonist ivuxolimab. These receptors came from an adult with an advanced solid tumor such as melanoma, head and neck, liver or kidney cancer.

The V and J genes are TRBV18 and TRBJ1-2, with D possibly matching TRBD1 (5 bases). Germline-derived CDR1 and CDR2 are KGHSH and LQKENI. V was clipped by 6 bases and J by 4 bases, with 12 bases between them. This CDR3 is built from 13 residues. DNA for the CDR3: TGTGCCAGCTCGCCCGGGACTCCCTATGGCTACACCTTC. It translates to CASSPGTPYGYTF.

The chain is built from TRBV2 and TRBJ2-3; 8 bases agree with TRBD1. Germline lookup yields CDR1 SNHLY and CDR2 FYNNEI. The CDR3 contains 13 residues. The J segment lost 5 bases and the V segment lost 6 bases, leaving 4 bases of the junction unmatched. The CDR3 loop is CASRDDRGDTQYF. The CDR3 DNA sequence: TGTGCCAGCAGGGATGACAGGGGAGATACGCAGTATTTT.

The count of this clone is one. V gene TRBV5-4 combines with J gene TRBJ2-1, with D hard to call. The CDR3 has 15 residues. Deletions cut 0 bases from V and 4 bases from J, with 11 bases between. The germline CDR1 and CDR2 sequences are SGHNT and YYREEE (reference sequence). CDR3 residues: CASSLGAELYNEQFF. The CDR3 nucleotides are TGTGCCAGCAGCTTGGGGGCTGAGCTGTACAATGAGCAGTTCTTC.

CDR3 bases: TGTGCCAGCAGCCCAACGACCGGAGGAAACACCATATATTTT. Translation: CASSPTTGGNTIYF. V is TRBV11-2 and J is TRBJ1-3, with D unclear. Germline V gives CDR1 SGHAT, CDR2 FQNNGV. Deletions cut 5 bases from V and 4 bases from J, with 12 bases between. This CDR3 is 14 amino acids long.

The CDR3 bases are TGTGCCAGCAGCTTGGACAGCTTAAGTGAAGCTTTCTTT. Translation gives CASSLDSLSEAFF. J is TRBJ1-1 and V is TRBV5-4; D gene ambiguous. There are 13 residues in the CDR3. Trimming cost V 0 bases and J 7 bases, with 10 bases left between them. Germline V gene sequence: CDR1 SGHNT, CDR2 YYREEE (reference sequence).

V is TRBV9 and J is TRBJ2-7, with 12 positions matching TRBD1. V shed 6 bases and J 4 bases; nucleotides not matched to a gene: 8. The germline V gene has CDR1 SGDLS and CDR2 YYNGEE. The CDR3 has 15 residues. CDR3 sequence (DNA): TGTGCCAGCACCCCCGGGACAGGGGGCGGGTACGAGCAGTACTTC. It codes for CASTPGTGGGYEQYF. Full variable domain (remainder filled in from reference TRBV9 and TRBJ2-7): DSGVTQTPKHLITATGQRVTLRCSPRSGDLSVYWYQQSLDQGLQFLIQYYNGEERAKGNILERFSAQQFPDLHSELNLSSLELGDSALYFCASTPGTGGGYEQYFGPGTRLTVT.

The chain uses TRBV5-1 and TRBJ1-4, with D hard to call. Trimming shortened V by 4 bases and J by 5 bases, and 18 bases separated the two germline ends. Germline V gene lookup returns CDR1 SGHRS and CDR2 YFSETQ. This CDR3 comprises 16 residues. CDR3 protein: CASSVNFGTPNEKLFF. Written as DNA, the CDR3 is TGCGCCAGCAGCGTTAACTTTGGAACCCCAAATGAAAAACTGTTTTTT.

V is TRBV15 and J is TRBJ1-5; TRBD1 agrees at 7 bases. J gave up 5 bases and V 0 bases, and 10 bases lay outside the gene matches. CDR1 LNHNV and CDR2 YYDKDF come from the germline V gene (reference sequence). This CDR3 spans 17 amino acids. CDR3 in DNA: TGTGCCACCAGCAGAGATGCCGGGACAGAAAGCGATCAGCCCCAGCATTTT. Encoded protein: CATSRDAGTESDQPQHF.

V usage is TRBV5-1 and J usage is TRBJ2-6; a weak D match, TRBD2 (6 bases). The V end was cut by 4 bases, the J end by 1 base, with 15 bases between. Per germline, CDR1 SGHRS and CDR2 YFSETQ. This CDR3 spans 17 amino acids. The chain's CDR3 is CASSRTGLSSGANVLTF. CDR3 coding DNA: TGCGCCAGCAGCCGGACGGGACTTTCTTCTGGGGCCAACGTCCTGACTTTC.

V is TRBV7-3 and J is TRBJ2-7; D perhaps matches TRBD2 (5 bases). Germline V gene lookup returns CDR1 SGHTA and CDR2 FQGTGA. There are 13 residues in the CDR3. V was trimmed by 2 bases and J by 5 bases, leaving 10 bases between them. For the CDR3, the DNA is TGTGCCAGCAGCTTAGAGGCGGAGGACGAGCAGTACTTC. Translating gives CASSLEAEDEQYF.

This clone was counted only a few times. V usage is TRBV11-2 and J usage is TRBJ2-7; the D gene is possibly TRBD1 (6 bases). CDR1 is SGHAT, CDR2 FQNNGV, per germline. There are 12 residues in the CDR3. Trimming cost V 5 bases and J 10 bases, with 15 bases left between them. Written as DNA, the CDR3 is TGTGCCAGCAGCCCAAATACAGGGCTACAGTACGTC. Protein product: CASSPNTGLQYV.

This clone was picked up a small number of times. This chain links TRBV10-3 with TRBJ1-2; 7 bases are a match to TRBD1. The germline V gene has CDR1 ENHRY and CDR2 SYGVKD. The V segment lost 2 bases and the J segment 1 base; nucleotides outside the gene matches: 1. The CDR3 contains 14 residues. CDR3 DNA sequence: TGTGCCATCAGTGAGCGACAGGGTAACTATGGCTACACCTTC. Translation: CAISERQGNYGYTF.

This clone showed up just once. This rearrangement joins TRBV2 to TRBJ2-5; 9 bases fit TRBD2. The CDR3 runs to 14 residues. Germline V lookup: CDR1 SNHLY, CDR2 FYNNEI. V shed 5 bases and J 1 base; nucleotides not matched to a gene: 2. CDR3: CASSLAGAQETQYF. As DNA, the CDR3 is TGTGCCAGCAGTTTAGCGGGAGCCCAAGAGACCCAGTACTTC.

In this sample, this clone turned up once. This chain links TRBV9 with TRBJ2-3, with 10 nucleotides matching TRBD1. The CDR3 runs 15 residues. Germline CDR1 and CDR2: SGDLS and YYNGEE. Trimming took 3 bases from V and 4 from J; bases not matched to a gene: 5. The CDR3 bases are TGTGCCAGCAGCGCGACAGGGGGCCGATCAGATACGCAGTATTTT. It specifies CASSATGGRSDTQYF. Full variable domain (rest looked up from reference TRBV9 and TRBJ2-3): DSGVTQTPKHLITATGQRVTLRCSPRSGDLSVYWYQQSLDQGLQFLIQYYNGEERAKGNILERFSAQQFPDLHSELNLSSLELGDSALYFCASSATGGRSDTQYFGPGTRLTVL.

The CDR3, as DNA: TGTGCCAGCAGCTTAACTCGGGACAGGAACACTGAAGCTTTCTTT. It translates to CASSLTRDRNTEAFF. This rearrangement joins TRBV7-3 to TRBJ1-1; 7 bases fit TRBD1. With 0 bases clipped from V and 1 base from J, the junction kept 2 bases outside the gene matches. Germline V gene sequence: CDR1 SGHTA, CDR2 FQGTGA. This CDR3 contains 15 residues.

The chain links TRBV7-7 to TRBJ2-7, with D unresolved. CDR1 is SSHAT and CDR2 is FNYEAQ in the germline V gene (reference sequence). Between the trimmed V and J ends, which lost 5 bases and 2 bases, there was a span of 13 bases. The CDR3 spans 14 residues. The CDR3 loop reads CASSDRAQPYEQYF. As DNA, the CDR3 is TGTGCCAGCAGCGACCGGGCGCAGCCCTACGAGCAGTACTTC.

V is TRBV7-8 and J is TRBJ2-1, with 11 bases that match TRBD2. The trim removed 4 bases at V and 4 bases at J, leaving 3 bases unmatched. Per germline, CDR1 SGHVS and CDR2 FQNEAQ. This CDR3 has 15 amino acids. CDR3 DNA sequence: TGTGCCAGCAGCTCGACTAGCGGGGTATACAATGAGCAGTTCTTC. This gives the protein CASSSTSGVYNEQFF. Looking up the rest from reference TRBV7-8 and TRBJ2-1 gives the full variable domain: GAGVSQSPRYKVAKRGQDVALRCDPISGHVSLFWYQQALGQGPEFLTYFQNEAQLDKSGLPSDRFFAERPEGSVSTLKIQRTQQEDSAVYLCASSSTSGVYNEQFFGPGTRLTVL.

The chain recombines TRBV6-1 with TRBJ2-7; D remains unclear. The CDR3 has 15 residues. Germline CDR1 reads MNHNS; CDR2 reads SASEGT. V dropped 10 bases and J dropped 0 bases, with 19 bases sitting between them. CDR3 DNA: TGTGCCACCTCGACCTCGGGCGGCAGCTCCTACGAGCAGTACTTC. Amino acids: CATSTSGGSSYEQYF.

V gene TRBV18 combines with J gene TRBJ1-2; the D is unclear. The germline V gene has CDR1 KGHSH and CDR2 LQKENI. V was pared by 2 bases and J by 6 bases, with 7 bases between. This CDR3 comprises 12 residues. CDR3 in amino acids: CASSPSGNGYTF. The DNA for the CDR3 is TGTGCCAGCTCACCATCAGGAAATGGCTACACCTTC. The whole variable domain, remainder taken from reference TRBV18 and TRBJ1-2, is NAGVMQNPRHLVRRRGQEARLRCSPMKGHSHVYWYRQLPEEGLKFMVYLQKENIIDESGMPKERFSAEFPKEGPSILRIQQVVRGDSAAYFCASSPSGNGYTFGSGTRLTVV.

The rearrangement joins TRBV27 to TRBJ2-1; 10 nucleotides agree with TRBD1. The V and J ends lost 3 bases and 8 bases, in that order; junction bases with no gene match: 7. Germline CDR1 MNHEY, CDR2 SMNVEV (reference sequence). The CDR3 runs to 15 residues. CDR3 DNA: TGTGCCAGCAGTTTTAAGGGACAGGGGACCGATGAGCAGTTCTTC. It is translated as CASSFKGQGTDEQFF.

This chain connects TRBV5-4 to TRBJ2-5; 8 bases agree with TRBD1. This CDR3 contains 13 residues. Germline trimming cut 4 bases from V and 1 base from J; bases unmatched to any gene: 0. CDR1 SGHNT and CDR2 YYREEE come from the germline V gene (reference sequence). CDR3 amino acids: CASSGQGQETQYF. DNA of the CDR3: TGTGCCAGCAGCGGACAGGGCCAAGAGACCCAGTACTTC.

The chain is built from TRBV10-3 and TRBJ1-3; no clear D gene. This CDR3 comprises 13 residues. Looked up from germline, CDR1 is ENHRY and CDR2 is SYGVKD. Trimming removed 6 bases at V and 0 bases at J, with 6 bases between. DNA of the CDR3: TGTGCCATCAGAGGGCCCTCTGGAAACACCATATATTTT. Protein product: CAIRGPSGNTIYF.

The sample holds a few counts of this clone. This chain links TRBV5-4 with TRBJ1-2; D may be TRBD1 (5 bases). This CDR3 is 13 amino acids long. V gave up 1 base and J gave up 8 bases, with 12 bases separating them. Germline V gene data show CDR1 as SGHNT and CDR2 as YYREEE (reference sequence). CDR3 sequence reads: CASSLSQGWGYTF. Here the CDR3 DNA reads TGTGCCAGCAGCTTGTCCCAGGGTTGGGGCTACACCTTC.

CDR3: CASSPSWRQDQETQYF. The CDR3 DNA is TGTGCCAGCAGCCCGAGCTGGCGACAGGACCAAGAGACCCAGTACTTC. The V call is TRBV11-2, the J call TRBJ2-5; tentatively, D is TRBD1 (6 bases). In germline, CDR1 is SGHAT, CDR2 FQNNGV. V lost 5 bases, J lost 0 bases, and 16 bases lay in between. CDR3 length: 16 amino acids.

This clone was counted once. At one of its ends the junction is not consistent with the germline gene, which may arise from a read error. Other DNA variants within this sample encode the same CDR3. The chain joins TRBV6-5 to TRBJ1-5; D uncertain. Germline V gene sequence: CDR1 MNHEY, CDR2 SVGAGI. The CDR3 is 14 amino acids. The CDR3 sequence is CASSYSTGDQPQHF. The CDR3 DNA is TGCGCCAGCAGTTACTCGACGGGAGATCAGCCCCAGCATTTT.

The chain couples TRBV7-2 to TRBJ2-5; TRBD2 matches 7 bases. TRBJ2-7 matches the DNA end more closely, so the J call is doubtful. Germline CDR1 and CDR2: SGHTA and FQGNSA. The CDR3 loop spans 15 amino acids. Here the CDR3 reads CASSSFPGGYYEQYF. The CDR3 DNA reads TGTGCCAGCAGTTCCTTTCCCGGGGGGTACTACGAGCAGTACTTC.

The V gene is TRBV25-1, the J gene TRBJ1-4, with TRBD1 matching 9 bases. V trimming: 0 bases; J trimming: 8 bases; junction bases outside the gene matches: 13. The CDR3 is 18 amino acids. Looked up from germline, CDR1 is MGHDK and CDR2 is SYGVNS. The CDR3 DNA is TGTGCCAGCAGTGAATATACAGGGACAGGGCTTGTTGGCGAAAAACTGTTTTTT. Its translation is CASSEYTGTGLVGEKLFF.